One and the same sample provided the 28 T cell receptor beta chains below, sequenced in a study of blood T cell repertoires in COVID-19. Method: immunoSEQ multiplex PCR; TCRdb's copy keeps in-frame clones and lacks some. The sample holds a few hundred thousand clones, roughly 81% seen once. Sequencing was done on a sample of PBMCs or T cells enriched from blood (not recorded which). The receptor set was obtained from a woman aged 50 to 65 who had been exposed to COVID-19.

The gene calls are TRBV6-5 and TRBJ1-1, with a possible D match to TRBD1 (5 bases). V lost 7 bases and J lost 6, with 18 bases in between. Germline V CDR1 and CDR2: MNHEY, SVGAGI. The CDR3 consists of 14 residues. CDR3 nucleotides: TGTGCCAGCATCTCTCAGCTTCAGGGCTCTGAAGCTTTCTTT. Translating it yields CASISQLQGSEAFF.

V and J are TRBV4-3 and TRBJ1-1, with D hard to call. With 3 bases removed from V and 13 bases from J, the gap between germline ends came to 24 bases. The CDR3 spans 15 residues. Looked up from germline, CDR1 is LGHNA and CDR2 is YSLEER. The CDR3 coding sequence is TGCGCCAGCAGCCAGGATACTGCCGGGAGTAACAAGATTTTCTTT. It codes for CASSQDTAGSNKIFF.

This clone was counted a single time. The chain links TRBV10-3 to TRBJ2-3; 9 bases align to TRBD2. The CDR3 is made up of 16 amino acids. Germline CDR1 is ENHRY and CDR2 is SYGVKD. Trimming cost V 0 bases and J 0 bases; bases outside gene matches: 1. CDR3 DNA: TGTGCCATCAGTGAGTCGGCGGGGGGGAGCACAGATACGCAGTATTTT. This codes for CAISESAGGSTDTQYF.

V gene TRBV2 combines with J gene TRBJ2-3; 10 positions agree with TRBD1. Per the germline V gene, CDR1 is SNHLY and CDR2 is FYNNEI. The CDR3 runs to 14 residues. V lost 6 bases, J lost 3 bases, and 3 bases stayed unmatched. CDR3 protein: CASRQGQGTDTQYF. The CDR3 bases are TGTGCCAGCAGGCAGGGACAGGGGACAGATACGCAGTATTTT.

This clone occurred once. The gene calls are TRBV4-3 and TRBJ1-4; 8 bases fit TRBD1. V lost 4 bases, J lost 7 bases, and 14 bases stayed unmatched. The CDR3 is 17 residues long. Germline V lookup: CDR1 LGHNA, CDR2 YSLEER. CDR3 nucleotide sequence: TGCGCCAGCAGCCTAAACACCTACAGGGGGGGAGGTGAAAAACTGTTTTTT. This gives the protein CASSLNTYRGGGEKLFF.

The chain uses TRBV28 and TRBJ1-5; maybe TRBD1 (6 bases). The CDR3 loop spans 15 amino acids. The germline CDR1 and CDR2 sequences are MDHEN and SYDVKM. V was shortened by 1 base and J by 2 bases, with 9 bases between the two germline ends. CDR3 residues: CASSLSRQGNQPQHF. The CDR3 bases are TGTGCCAGCAGTTTATCCAGACAGGGCAATCAGCCCCAGCATTTT.

The chain has TRBV7-6 and TRBJ2-1, with D possibly TRBD1 on 6 matching bases. The CDR3 contains 14 residues. V was pared by 2 bases and J by 9 bases, with 14 bases between. Per the germline V gene, CDR1 is SGHVS and CDR2 is FNYEAQ. In nucleotides, the CDR3 is TGTGCCAGCAGCTTAAAGTCAGGGGTGGGTGAGCAGTTCTTC. This translates into CASSLKSGVGEQFF.

The CDR3 sequence is CASSLFAGSGYTF. DNA of the CDR3: TGTGCCAGCAGTTTATTCGCGGGGAGTGGCTACACCTTC. J is TRBJ1-2 and V is TRBV28; D is undetermined. Germline V gene sequence: CDR1 MDHEN, CDR2 SYDVKM. The V and J ends lost 1 base and 7 bases respectively, with 10 bases between them. The CDR3 has 13 amino acids.

This clone was recorded once. V is TRBV20-1 and J is TRBJ1-2; a weak D match, TRBD1 (6 bases). Trimming shortened V by 3 bases and J by 3 bases, and 14 bases separated the two germline ends. This CDR3 has 14 residues. Germline V gene data show CDR1 as DFQATT and CDR2 as SNEGSKA (reference sequence). This CDR3 is CSASGQGLDYGYTF. The CDR3 bases are TGCAGTGCTAGTGGGCAGGGGCTAGACTATGGCTACACCTTC.

The chain joins TRBV2 to TRBJ2-5; D unclear. The V and J ends lost 8 bases and 5 bases respectively, with 3 bases between them. Per germline, CDR1 SNHLY and CDR2 FYNNEI. The CDR3 runs to 9 residues. The CDR3 nucleotides are TGTGCCAGCCGGGAGACCCAGTACTTC. Residues: CASRETQYF.

The J gene is TRBJ2-1, the V gene TRBV27, with D uncertain. Germline V gives CDR1 MNHEY, CDR2 SMNVEV (reference sequence). Trimming took off 3 bases at V and 0 bases at J, with 12 bases between the two ends. The CDR3 sequence is 16 residues long. The CDR3 coding sequence is TGTGCCAGCAGTTTCCAAACTATTAACTCCTACAATGAGCAGTTCTTC. It codes for CASSFQTINSYNEQFF.

CDR3 DNA sequence: TGTGCCAGCAGCGGGACTCTCACGGGTCAGCCCCAGCATTTT. Amino acid sequence: CASSGTLTGQPQHF. The chain joins TRBV16 to TRBJ1-5; a possible D gene is TRBD1 (5 bases). Germline lookup yields CDR1 KGHSY and CDR2 FQNENV. The V and J ends lost 5 bases and 6 bases respectively, with 14 bases between them. The CDR3 length is 14 residues. Full variable domain (missing parts from reference TRBV16 and TRBJ1-5): GEEVAQTPKHLVRGEGQKAKLYCAPIKGHSYVFWYQQVLKNEFKFLISFQNENVFDETGMPKERFSAKCLPNSPCSLEIQATKLEDSAVYFCASSGTLTGQPQHFGDGTRLSIL.

This clone was observed a few times. The chain couples TRBV11-3 to TRBJ1-1, with TRBD1 identical over 7 bases. CDR3 size: 12 residues. With V trimmed by 8 bases and J by 2 bases, 2 bases remained unmatched. In germline, CDR1 is SGHNT, CDR2 YENEEA. The CDR3 sequence: CASDRANTEAFF. As DNA, the CDR3 is TGTGCCAGCGACAGGGCTAACACTGAAGCTTTCTTT.

This sequence joins TRBV19 and TRBJ1-5; 8 nucleotides align to TRBD1. The CDR3 is 16 amino acids. Germline CDR1 reads LNHDA; CDR2 reads SQIVND (reference sequence). V lost 1 base to trimming and J lost 4 bases; unmatched junction nucleotides: 6. This CDR3 is CASSIGTGLVNQPQHF. The CDR3 DNA sequence: TGTGCCAGTAGTATAGGGACAGGGCTGGTAAATCAGCCCCAGCATTTT.

The chain employs TRBV5-1 and TRBJ2-3; possible D gene TRBD2, 7 bases. In germline, CDR1 is SGHRS, CDR2 YFSETQ. The CDR3 is 16 amino acids. V dropped 0 bases and J dropped 4 bases, with 15 bases sitting between them. Written as DNA, the CDR3 is TGCGCCAGCAGCTTGGGGTCCGCGGGGGCCCCAGATACGCAGTATTTT. This gives the protein CASSLGSAGAPDTQYF.

The chain uses TRBV29-1 and TRBJ1-2; D unclear. V lost 1 base, J lost 7 bases, and 13 bases lay in between. The CDR3 has 13 amino acids. CDR1 SQVTM and CDR2 ANQGSEA come from the germline V gene. CDR3 region: CSVEGELGVGYTF. As DNA, the CDR3 is TGCAGCGTTGAAGGGGAGCTTGGGGTTGGCTACACCTTC. Full variable domain (remainder filled in from reference TRBV29-1 and TRBJ1-2): SAVISQKPSRDICQRGTSLTIQCQVDSQVTMMFWYRQQPGQSLTLIATANQGSEATYESGFVIDKFPISRPNLTFSTLTVSNMSPEDSSIYLCSVEGELGVGYTFGSGTRLTVV.

This chain uses TRBV3-1 (or the pseudogene TRBV3-2) with TRBJ1-3; tentative D call: TRBD1 (5 bases). Trimming cost V 4 bases and J 4 bases, with 17 bases left between them. The CDR3 loop spans 16 amino acids. Looked up from germline, CDR1 is LGHDT and CDR2 is YNNKEL (reference sequence). CDR3 DNA sequence: TGTGCCAGCAGCCCCCGCCCGGGGGGTATAGGAAACACCATATATTTT. Residues: CASSPRPGGIGNTIYF.

V is TRBV9 and J is TRBJ2-1; 7 nucleotides align to TRBD2. The ends lost 4 bases at V and 8 bases at J; junction bases unmatched: 12. The length of the CDR3 is 15 residues. The germline V gene has CDR1 SGDLS and CDR2 YYNGEE. DNA of the CDR3: TGTGCCAGCAGCTTCCGGGGGGTGCTGCGAGATGAGCAGTTCTTC. Translating it yields CASSFRGVLRDEQFF. The variable domain in full, completed from reference TRBV9 and TRBJ2-1, reads DSGVTQTPKHLITATGQRVTLRCSPRSGDLSVYWYQQSLDQGLQFLIQYYNGEERAKGNILERFSAQQFPDLHSELNLSSLELGDSALYFCASSFRGVLRDEQFFGPGTRLTVL.

The DNA of the CDR3 is TGTGCCAGCAGCTTAAGCCCTACAGGGGTTCGTGGCTACACCTTC. Protein: CASSLSPTGVRGYTF. The chain links TRBV7-2 to TRBJ1-2, with 7 positions matching TRBD1. The germline V gene has CDR1 SGHTA and CDR2 FQGNSA. V shed 2 bases and J 7 bases; nucleotides not matched to a gene: 10. This CDR3 has 15 amino acids.

The chain employs TRBV11-2 and TRBJ1-4; D gene unclear. V dropped 0 bases and J dropped 4 bases, with 12 bases sitting between them. The CDR3 is 16 amino acids. The germline V gene encodes CDR1 SGHAT and CDR2 FQNNGV. CDR3 in DNA: TGTGCCAGCAGCTTAGATTCGGGGAGCTTTAATGAAAAACTGTTTTTT. Translated, it gives CASSLDSGSFNEKLFF.

The chain has TRBV24-1 and TRBJ1-5, with TRBD1 as a possible D gene (5 bases). Germline V gene data show CDR1 as KGHDR and CDR2 as SFDVKD. Trimming removed 5 bases from V and 4 bases from J, with 11 bases in between. This CDR3 spans 14 amino acids. CDR3 sequence: CATSGQGRNQPQHF. Written as DNA, the CDR3 is TGTGCCACCAGTGGCCAGGGCCGGAATCAGCCCCAGCATTTT.

V is TRBV6-5 and J is TRBJ1-2, with 7 bases aligning to TRBD1. The CDR3 is 16 residues long. Germline assignment: CDR1 MNHEY and CDR2 SVGAGI. V lost 0 bases and J lost 1; bases outside the gene matches: 5. CDR3 residues: CASSYSTGSGNYGYTF. The CDR3 DNA reads TGTGCCAGCAGTTACTCGACAGGGTCGGGTAACTATGGCTACACCTTC.

The V call is TRBV5-1, the J call TRBJ1-5; D call uncertain. This CDR3 is 14 amino acids long. The germline V gene encodes CDR1 SGHRS and CDR2 YFSETQ. V was shortened by 0 bases and J by 6 bases, with 10 bases between the two germline ends. CDR3 nucleotide sequence: TGCGCCAGCAGCTTGGAGAACCGAGCTCAGCCCCAGCATTTT. This translates into CASSLENRAQPQHF.

This chain links TRBV6-5 with TRBJ2-7, with D unclear. This CDR3 comprises 14 residues. Germline CDR1 is MNHEY and CDR2 is SVGAGI. The V end lost 7 bases, the J end lost 2 bases, and 15 bases lay between the germline ends. This chain's CDR3 is CASTQRWSPYEQYF. The DNA of the CDR3 is TGTGCCAGCACCCAAAGGTGGAGTCCCTACGAGCAGTACTTC.

The rearrangement joins TRBV5-5 to TRBJ1-1; no clear D gene. V was cut by 2 bases and J by 5 bases, with 4 bases left in between. The CDR3 covers 11 residues. CDR1 and CDR2 (germline): SGHKS, YYEKEE (reference sequence). CDR3 region: CASSFITEAFF. The CDR3 nucleotides read TGTGCCAGCAGCTTTATTACTGAAGCTTTCTTT. Variable domain in full (rest from reference TRBV5-5 and TRBJ1-1): DAGVTQSPTHLIKTRGQQVTLRCSPISGHKSVSWYQQVLGQGPQFIFQYYEKEERGRGNFPDRFSARQFPNYSSELNVNALLLGDSALYLCASSFITEAFFGQGTRLTVV.

The V gene is TRBV6-6, the J gene TRBJ1-1; D is undetermined. V lost 0 bases, J lost 1 base, and 9 bases lay in between. From germline, CDR1 is MNHNY and CDR2 SVGAGI (reference sequence). The CDR3 contains 15 residues. CDR3 in amino acids: CASSYSRAGNTEAFF. The CDR3 DNA sequence: TGTGCCAGCAGTTACTCGCGTGCAGGGAACACTGAAGCTTTCTTT.

This clone occurred a few times. The chain joins TRBV5-6 to TRBJ2-3; 9 bases agree with TRBD2. Germline V gene data show CDR1 as SGHDT and CDR2 as YYEEEE. V dropped 2 bases and J dropped 1; count of bases not matched to a gene: 5. The CDR3 contains 16 residues. CDR3 protein: CASSFPSGVRTDTQYF. CDR3 nucleotides: TGTGCCAGCAGCTTTCCTAGCGGGGTCCGCACAGATACGCAGTATTTT.

The chain uses TRBV18 and TRBJ2-3; D is unresolved. V was shortened by 1 base and J by 0 bases, with 11 bases between the two germline ends. This CDR3 contains 16 residues. Germline V gene data show CDR1 as KGHSH and CDR2 as LQKENI. The CDR3 loop reads CASSPLSRTSTDTQYF. As DNA, the CDR3 is TGTGCCAGCTCACCACTTAGCAGAACTAGCACAGATACGCAGTATTTT.